The clone carrying this T cell receptor beta chain was detected a few times. Its cognate antigen is unknown. In germline, CDR1 is SGHRS, CDR2 YFSETQ. The CDR3 sequence is 15 residues long. The germline V and J ends were trimmed by 4 bases and 3 bases, with 16 bases remaining between them. Starting from around 0.45 ug of total RNA, TCR beta cDNA was produced with a primer in the constant region. Three rounds of nested multiplex PCR with slightly modified ARM-PCR produced TCR beta libraries. TRBV1-TRBV30 forward primers and a C-beta reverse primer were used in the first two PCR rounds, which each ran for approximately 11 cycles. One entry per CDR3 protein results from TCRdb running MiXCR on the multiplex PCR reads. In the table there are roughly 86,000 distinct CDR3 sequences, around 68% of which are singletons. Between about 17 and 34 mg of unsorted bulk tissue served as the source from which RNA and DNA were co-extracted. Patients underwent surgical resection for primary liver carcinoma.

The data derive from a study of tumor-infiltrating lymphocytes in primary liver carcinoma. Across the study: Each sample had roughly 3.5 to 7.5 million productive TCRbeta reads regardless of tissue type.

General study points: Against blood, tumors held a significantly higher top-250-clone fraction (p = 0.039).

The source material was tumor-adjacent normal liver tissue. The TCR comes from a man in his forties or fifties with primary liver carcinoma and hepatitis B virus infection. J is TRBJ1-1 and V is TRBV5-1; tentative D call: TRBD1 (5 bases). CDR3 DNA sequence: TGCGCCAGCAGCACTCTGACGGGGGGAGACACTGAAGCTTTCTTT. This gives the protein CASSTLTGGDTEAFF.